This T cell receptor (beta chain) derives from a study of T cell responses to AZD1222 COVID-19 vaccine. The CDR3 contains 14 residues. The V end lost 1 base, the J end lost 0 bases, and 6 bases lay between the germline ends. Germline V gene data show CDR1 as LGHDT and CDR2 as YNNKEL (reference sequence). Using immunoSEQ multiplex PCR, the repertoire was profiled, and TCRdb retains in-frame clones only, with some absent. Of 150,000 to 200,000 clones in the sample, just over 90% were seen once. The chain couples TRBV3-1 (or the pseudogene TRBV3-2) to TRBJ1-1, with no clear D. The clonotype was recovered from an adult who received the AZD1222 COVID-19 vaccine. Sequencing used peripheral blood, obtained 28 days after the second AZD1222 dose. Here the CDR3 reads CASSQGGLNTEAFF. Written as DNA, the CDR3 is TGTGCCAGCAGCCAAGGGGGTTTGAACACTGAAGCTTTCTTT.